These T cell receptor beta chains were read from a single sample in a study of radiation and T cells in renal cell carcinoma. Generated by immunoSEQ multiplex PCR, the TCRdb table keeps only in-frame clones and is missing some. The sample shows tens of thousands of clones, 75% to 85% of them seen only once. The sample consisted of blood, taken from a patient whose treatment included radiotherapy and nephrectomy. The receptor source for this set is a woman aged 70 to 79 with renal cell carcinoma. CDR3s leave out the opening cysteine and the closing phenylalanine or tryptophan.

J	V	CDR3
TRBJ2-7	TRBV7-9	ASSPITSSAYEQY
TRBJ2-5	TRBV25-1	ASPECGGRPQETQY
TRBJ2-1	TRBV18	ASSPKGLAGGNEQF
TRBJ2-7	TRBV5-4	ASSDSYEQY
TRBJ2-3	TRBV2	ASSGQRDTQY
TRBJ2-7	TRBV30	AWGQVGGGTYEQY
TRBJ2-7	TRBV2	ASREGDRYEQY
TRBJ2-7	TRBV6-1	ASSYLTGGDEQY
TRBJ2-7	TRBV7-2	ASSFGSGNSYEQY
TRBJ2-6	TRBV6-1	ASSEGSGANVLT
TRBJ2-7	TRBV19	ASSMAGVSYEQY
TRBJ2-5	TRBV6-1	ASSERGGETQY
TRBJ2-2	TRBV10-3	AGRNTGELF
TRBJ2-6	TRBV30	AFLIRSGANVLT
TRBJ1-1	TRBV21-1	ASSKVGQETANTEAF
TRBJ1-5	TRBV6-5	ASSYEGGQPQH
TRBJ1-1	TRBV18	ASSPLTGTEAF
TRBJ1-5	TRBV21-1	ASSKENRLDQPQH
TRBJ2-3	TRBV5-8	ASSSTGFSNTQY
TRBJ1-3	TRBV5-1	ASSPVGGGGNTIY
TRBJ2-1	TRBV27	ASRQGDNLYNEQF
TRBJ1-2	TRBV5-6	ASSPMLGSGASNYGYT
TRBJ2-7	TRBV2	ASSGKRTGYSYEQY
TRBJ2-1	TRBV1	TSSHASGGPYNEQF
TRBJ2-1	TRBV4-2	ASSQDGPDRADEQF
TRBJ2-7	TRBV30	AWSVASSGEQY
TRBJ1-1	TRBV14	ASSQDVAGRKAEAF
TRBJ2-5	TRBV4-2	ASSRDSQETQY
TRBJ2-7	TRBV6-5	ASSYSKLAEQY
TRBJ2-7	TRBV29-1	SVEGRQGADYEQY
TRBJ2-7	TRBV27	ASGPAGGPREQY
TRBJ2-7	TRBV7-2	ASSLDSSGSRYEQY
TRBJ2-7	TRBV13	ASSFRRAIYEQY
TRBJ1-2	TRBV7-7	ASSSCSPGQGGSGYT
TRBJ2-1	TRBV7-2	ASRRDRGPQF
TRBJ2-3	TRBV10-3	ATAGSSEISTDTQY
TRBJ1-6	TRBV5-6	ASSLLGGDPYNSPLH
TRBJ2-7	TRBV19	ASNLDIDSYEQY
TRBJ1-1	TRBV7-8	ASSPGQGYTEAF